The subject of this entry is one T cell receptor (beta chain). This clone was recorded once. It has no known antigen specificity. No quality values exist for individual bases; no much larger clone is one base distant. V is reduced by 7 bases and J by 3 bases, leaving a spacing of 13 bases between them. Counted from cysteine to phenylalanine, this CDR3 has 13 amino acids. Just CDR3 DNA is preserved here, 39 bases in frame from base 1. The germline V gene yields SGHDT for CDR1 and YYEEEE for CDR2. For sequencing of the TCRbeta CDR3 region, genomic DNA was extracted from the sorted cells. TCRbeta CDR3 regions were sequenced using the immunoSEQ Assay. TCRdb re-hosts the immuneACCESS table, in-frame sequences only. Its copies lack some clones; in the studies checked, an unresolved V gene accounts for under half of them, and the cause for the rest is not known. Present in this sample are approximately 58,000 clones, over 65% of which were seen just once. Clones ranked in the top ten supply roughly 1.6% of the sample.

The source of the sample is a study of OX40 agonist ivuxolimab in advanced cancers. At the level of the whole study: Ivuxolimab, which targeted the costimulatory receptor OX40 (CD134), was an agonistic, fully human IgG2 monoclonal antibody. Intravenous ivuxolimab was administered to patients every 2 weeks at six dose levels: 0.01, 0.1, 0.3, 1.5, 3 and 10 mg/kg. Of the approximately 50 dose-escalation patients, hepatocellular carcinoma was present in 19, melanoma in around 15, renal cell carcinoma in 9 and head and neck cancer in 9. In the dose-escalation cohort, around 80% of patients were male, and the mean age was roughly 60 years with a range of roughly 20 to 85. Patients were allowed to have had prior anti-PD-1, anti-PD-L1 or anti-CTLA-4 therapy, and 40% of the dose-escalation patients had previously received checkpoint inhibitors. Three dose-escalation patients achieved partial responses, one with hepatocellular carcinoma and two with cutaneous melanoma. The purpose of peripheral TCRbeta sequencing was to test whether ivuxolimab changed TCR sequence diversity and led to clonal T-cell expansion. The paper reports the monotherapy dose-escalation portion (N of about 52 patients) of the phase I ivuxolimab trial. Study-wide findings and limitations: Low levels of normalized T-cell clonal expansion were also seen in some nonresponding patients. In the 0.1-3.0 mg/kg groups, partial responders had among the lowest normalized peripheral clonal expansion, particularly in CD8+ T cells. At doses from 0.1 to 3.0 mg/kg, clonal expansion was seen in both CD4+ and CD8+ blood T cells between baseline and week 6. The antigen specificity of the peripheral T cells that underwent clonal expansion was not determined. After ivuxolimab, CD8+ T cells had more expanded clones than CD4+ T cells on average.

Patients with autoimmune disease history or receiving systemic immunosuppression were excluded from the trial. Peripheral blood for TCR sequencing was collected from all dose cohorts at baseline, on cycle 4 day 1, and on cycle 7 day 1. Samples came from an open-label, multicenter, first-in-human phase I dose-escalation trial of ivuxolimab. Adults with locally advanced or metastatic melanoma, renal cell, hepatocellular, or head and neck squamous cell carcinoma were enrolled in the trial. CD4+ and CD8+ T cells were sorted separately from peripheral blood before TCR sequencing. This TCR was sampled from an adult with an advanced solid tumor such as melanoma, head and neck, liver or kidney cancer. The input for sequencing was CD4+ or CD8+ T cells sorted from blood, taken in a trial of the OX40 agonist ivuxolimab. The receptor chain draws on TRBV5-6 and TRBJ2-5; no D gene is confidently identified. The CDR3 reads as follows: CASCRTPEETQYF. The nucleotide sequence reads TGTGCCAGCTGCAGGACCCCAGAAGAGACCCAGTACTTC.